The rows below give T cell receptor beta chains drawn from one sample of a study of CD8 T cells in Susac syndrome. MiXCR was run by TCRdb on the immunoSEQ multiplex PCR reads, yielding one entry per CDR3 protein. The top ten clones hold approximately 1% of a sample with approximately 83,000 distinct CDR3 sequences, 90% to 95% of them seen once. The source material was CD8+ T cells from PBMCs. These receptors came from a human donor with Susac syndrome. CDR3s include the opening cysteine and the closing phenylalanine or tryptophan. D genes are given only for firm matches. Rows may omit the clone size; those that give it use once, few, many or a size class.

TRBJ2-6,.,TRBV24-1,.,TGTGCCACCAGTGACTCGACCCTCCCCCGGGCCAACGTCCTGACTTTC,CATSDSTLPRANVLTF
TRBJ2-7,.,TRBV9,.,TGTGCCAGCAGCGGCGGGACCCCGGAGCAGTACTTC,CASSGGTPEQYF
TRBJ2-1,.,TRBV5-6,few,TGTGCCAGCAGCTCCTACAATGAGCAGTTCTTC,CASSSYNEQFF
TRBJ2-7,TRBD2,TRBV27,.,TGTGCCAGCAGAACCGGGACTAGCTCCTACGAGCAGTACTTC,CASRTGTSSYEQYF
TRBJ1-1,.,TRBV6-2/TRBV6-3,few,TGTGCCAGCAGTTGGGTCGTGAACACTGAAGCTTTCTTT,CASSWVVNTEAFF
TRBJ2-1,TRBD2,TRBV13,.,TGTGCCAGCAGCTTAGTAGCGGGACCGGGACTAGCGGGAGGCGATGAGCAGTTCTTC,CASSLVAGPGLAGGDEQFF
TRBJ2-3,.,TRBV3-1,once,TGTGCCAGCAGCTCCTGGGGGACAGATACGCAGTATTTT,CASSSWGTDTQYF
TRBJ2-5,.,TRBV9,.,TGTGCCAGCAGCGTAGAAATAGGGGCGTTGGAGGCCCAGTACTTC,CASSVEIGALEAQYF
TRBJ2-7,.,TRBV9,.,TGTGCCAGCAGCCATATGGGGACACCGAACTACGAGCAGTACTTC,CASSHMGTPNYEQYF
TRBJ2-1,.,TRBV7-9,.,TGTGCCAGCAGCCCACCAGGGATATCTACCAATGAGCAGTTCTTC,CASSPPGISTNEQFF
TRBJ2-3,.,TRBV27,.,TGTGCCAGCAGTTCCCAGGGACCCACCGGCACAGATACGCAGTATTTT,CASSSQGPTGTDTQYF
TRBJ2-1,TRBD2,TRBV7-8,.,TGTGCCAGCAGCCATCTAAGACTAGCGGGATTGGATGAGCAGTTCTTC,CASSHLRLAGLDEQFF
TRBJ2-1,.,TRBV5-1,.,TGCGCCAGTGGGACTTCGAACTACAATGAGCAGTTCTTC,CASGTSNYNEQFF
TRBJ2-5,.,TRBV15,.,TGTGCCACCAGCACCGCCGTCCGAGAGACCCAGTACTTC,CATSTAVRETQYF
TRBJ2-7,.,TRBV7-9,.,TGTGCCAGCAGCTGGCCCTCGGGGCTGGGGGTTACCTACGAGCAGTACTTC,CASSWPSGLGVTYEQYF
TRBJ2-7,.,TRBV5-6,once,TGTGCCAGCAGCGGATCGGACATTTACTACGAGCAGTACTTC,CASSGSDIYYEQYF
TRBJ1-5,.,TRBV25-1,.,TGTGCCAGCAGTAAAGGGGGTTCCAATCAGCCCCAGCATTTT,CASSKGGSNQPQHF
TRBJ2-3,.,TRBV12-5,once,TGTGCTAGTGCCGGGGATCACACAGATACGCAGTATTTT,CASAGDHTDTQYF
TRBJ2-6,.,TRBV3-1,.,TGTGCCAGCAGCCAAGATGGGACAAACTCTGGGGCCAACGTCCTGACTTTC,CASSQDGTNSGANVLTF
TRBJ2-4,.,TRBV29-1,.,TGCAGCGCGGTAGTAACCAAAAACATTCAGTACTTC,CSAVVTKNIQYF
TRBJ2-2,.,TRBV12-3/TRBV12-4,.,TGTGCCAGCAGTCAGGGACAAGGGGGTTTGGACACCGGGGAGCTGTTTTTT,CASSQGQGGLDTGELFF
TRBJ2-7,.,TRBV7-9,.,TGTGCCAGCAGCTTAGAGGACGAGCAGTACTTC,CASSLEDEQYF
TRBJ2-1,.,TRBV7-3,.,TGTGCCAGCAGCCCCGGCACTAGCCACAATGAGCAGTTCTTC,CASSPGTSHNEQFF
TRBJ2-1,.,TRBV21-1,.,TGTGCCAGCAGCACTGGGCGAGGCGATGAGCAGTTCTTC,CASSTGRGDEQFF
TRBJ2-7,.,TRBV29-1,.,TGCAGCGCCTTCGGGGCGAACTCTAGAGAGCAGTACTTC,CSAFGANSREQYF
TRBJ2-1,.,TRBV9,.,TGTGCCAGCAGCCCCCAAGTGGGGGACGTTGGGGGTGAGCAGTTCTTC,CASSPQVGDVGGEQFF
TRBJ2-7,.,TRBV19,.,TGTGCCAGTAGTACCCCCCCCGGCGCGGACAACGAGCAGTACTTC,CASSTPPGADNEQYF
TRBJ2-2,.,TRBV5-6,.,TGTGCCAGCAGCTTGGGAGACACCGGGGAGCTGTTTTTT,CASSLGDTGELFF
TRBJ2-1,TRBD1,TRBV20-1,.,TGCTCCTCGACAGGGGAAGGGGTTGAGCAGTTCTTC,CSSTGEGVEQFF
TRBJ2-7,.,TRBV11-2,once,TGTGCCAGCAGCTTAGTGGGTGGCGAGCAGTACTTC,CASSLVGGEQYF
TRBJ1-5,TRBD1,TRBV6-5,.,TGTGCCAGCAGTTACTCGGGGACAGGGCCTAGCAATCAGCCCCAGCATTTT,CASSYSGTGPSNQPQHF
TRBJ2-1,.,TRBV7-2,.,TGTGCCAGCAGCTTTGACAATGAGCAGTTCTTC,CASSFDNEQFF
TRBJ2-3,TRBD2,TRBV2,.,TGTGCCAGCGCTTCACTAGCGGGAGTGACAGATACGCAGTATTTT,CASASLAGVTDTQYF
TRBJ2-2,.,TRBV7-8,once,TGTGCCAGCAGCGTACCACCGGGACTCCAGAACACCGGGGAGCTGTTTTTT,CASSVPPGLQNTGELFF
TRBJ2-3,.,TRBV12-3/TRBV12-4,.,TGTGCCAGCAGTTTTTCCCCAGATACGCAGTATTTT,CASSFSPDTQYF
TRBJ1-1,.,TRBV7-3,.,TGTGCCAGCAGCTTAACAGCGTGGGGCACTGAAGCTTTCTTT,CASSLTAWGTEAFF
TRBJ2-1,.,TRBV28,few,TGTGCCAGCAGTTTACTGAGCTCCTACAATGAGCAGTTCTTC,CASSLLSSYNEQFF
TRBJ2-1,TRBD2,TRBV6-2/TRBV6-3,.,TGTGCCAGCAGTTACCGACTAGCGGGGTTCTCCAATGAGCAGTTCTTC,CASSYRLAGFSNEQFF
TRBJ2-1,.,TRBV20-1,once,TGCAGTGCCCCGTTAGCGGAAACCTACAATGAGCAGTTCTTC,CSAPLAETYNEQFF
TRBJ2-1,.,TRBV12-3/TRBV12-4,.,TGTGCCAGCAGTTTTACAGGCGGTCCCGAGCAGTTCTTC,CASSFTGGPEQFF
TRBJ2-1,.,TRBV9,.,TGTGCCAGCAGCGTAGGAGAGTACAATGAGCAGTTCTTC,CASSVGEYNEQFF
TRBJ2-1,.,TRBV29-1,.,TGCAGCGTTGAAAAAGGGCCTAGTTCGAATGAGCAGTTCTTC,CSVEKGPSSNEQFF
TRBJ1-5,.,TRBV12-3/TRBV12-4,.,TGTGCCAGCAGTTCAACAGGCAATCAGCCCCAGCATTTT,CASSSTGNQPQHF
TRBJ2-5,.,TRBV7-2,.,TGTGCCAGCAACTCCGGGGGGCAGACCCAGTACTTC,CASNSGGQTQYF
TRBJ2-2,TRBD1,TRBV6-5,.,TGTGCCAGCAGTTGGACAGGTTACACCGGGGAGCTGTTTTTT,CASSWTGYTGELFF
TRBJ1-2,.,TRBV30,.,TGTGCCTGGAGTGTTGGAGGCTCGGGCTATGGCTACACCTTC,CAWSVGGSGYGYTF
TRBJ2-1,.,TRBV19,.,TGTGCCAGTCTGGATAGGCAGGGGTACAATGAGCAGTTCTTC,CASLDRQGYNEQFF
TRBJ2-7,TRBD1,TRBV20-1,.,TGCAGTGCTAGAAGGCAGGGGGACTACGAGCAGTACTTC,CSARRQGDYEQYF
TRBJ1-5,.,TRBV30,.,TGTGCCTGGAGTTCGCCGGGGGTCGGGAGTCAGCCCCAGCATTTT,CAWSSPGVGSQPQHF
TRBJ2-7,TRBD1,TRBV28,.,TGTGCCAGCAGCCCTCAGTGGACAGGGGGGGAGCAGTACTTC,CASSPQWTGGEQYF
TRBJ2-3,.,TRBV28,few,TGTGCCAGCAGTTTAGGTAGCGGCGCAGATACGCAGTATTTT,CASSLGSGADTQYF